This TCR beta chain stems from a study of cytomegalovirus exposure and HLA in healthy donors. PCR primers comprised 60 Vbeta and 13 Jbeta primers. Assay used: immunoSEQ multiplex PCR; TCRdb lists only in-frame clones, some missing. The repertoire holds some 150,000 clones, with around 68% as singletons. This clonotype originated in a man aged 40-55 years in good health and CMV-seronegative. The sequenced sample consisted of PBMCs.

CDR3 amino acids: CASSKAGRALSTLWEKLFF. CDR3 sequence (DNA): TGTGCCAGCAGCAAAGCGGGCAGGGCCCTTTCAACTCTGTGGGAAAAACTGTTTTTT. This rearrangement joins TRBV21-1 to TRBJ1-4; the D segment call TRBD1 is taken from the table without a DNA check. TRBV21-1 is described as a pseudogene. The length of the CDR3 is 19 residues.